These 30 T cell receptor beta chains share one sample of origin, sequenced in a study of patients and donors after allogeneic stem cell transplantation. TCRdb processed the RT-PCR reads anew with MiXCR; each CDR3 protein has one entry. The data contain hundreds of thousands of distinct CDR3 sequences, roughly 17% of them seen just once; the ten biggest clones take up around 6.8%. Material: blood, either unsorted or a sorted T cell fraction (not recorded which). These receptors originate from a human donor who was either an allogeneic HSCT recipient or a stem cell or donor lymphocyte infusion donor (not recorded which). It is not recorded whose cells these are; they may come from a transplant donor.

V and J are TRBV3-1 and TRBJ2-1, with 7 bases matching TRBD1. The CDR3 is made up of 15 amino acids. Germline V CDR1 and CDR2: LGHDT, YNNKEL (reference sequence). V trimming: 4 bases; J trimming: 5 bases; junction bases outside the gene matches: 8. The CDR3 loop is CASSPRKGADNEQFF. CDR3 coding DNA: TGTGCCAGCAGCCCGCGTAAGGGGGCGGACAATGAGCAGTTCTTC.

The count of this clonotype is one. The V and J genes are TRBV20-1 and TRBJ2-7, with a possible D match to TRBD1 (6 bases). V lost 2 bases to trimming and J lost 1 base, with 9 bases between them. The V gene's germline CDR1 is DFQATT and CDR2 SNEGSKA (reference sequence). The CDR3 loop spans 13 amino acids. The CDR3 reads CSARKQGSYEQYF. The CDR3 bases are TGCAGTGCTAGAAAACAGGGATCCTACGAGCAGTACTTC.

The J gene is TRBJ2-2, the V gene TRBV7-3; D gene uncertain. The V end lost 5 bases, the J end lost 4 bases, and 14 bases lay between the germline ends. The CDR3 runs to 15 residues. From germline, CDR1 is SGHTA and CDR2 FQGTGA. CDR3 in amino acids: CASSADPPGTGELFF. CDR3 bases: TGTGCCAGCAGCGCGGATCCCCCAGGCACCGGGGAGCTGTTTTTT.

This clonotype was detected ten times or more. The genes are TRBV11-1 and TRBJ1-1, with TRBD1 identical over 7 bases. Germline CDR1 SGHAT, CDR2 FQDESV (reference sequence). This CDR3 region has 17 residues. After removal of 0 bases from V and 7 bases from J, the junction contained 14 bases not matched to a gene. As DNA, the CDR3 is TGTGCCAGCAGCTTAGCGGCAGTTGAGACAGGGATTCATGAAGCTTTCTTT. This translates into CASSLAAVETGIHEAFF.

This clonotype was seen at least ten times. The chain uses TRBV5-1 and TRBJ2-7; D possibly corresponds to TRBD1 (5 bases). Germline CDR1 reads SGHRS; CDR2 reads YFSETQ. V lost 3 bases and J lost 1, with 11 bases in between. The CDR3 sequence is 14 residues long. CDR3 residues: CASSSLTDSYEQYF. As DNA, the CDR3 is TGCGCCAGCAGCTCGCTGACAGATTCCTACGAGCAGTACTTC.

The chain recombines TRBV7-2 with TRBJ1-2; D might be TRBD1 (5 bases). Trimming took 5 bases from V and 6 from J, leaving 13 bases between them. This CDR3 is built from 13 residues. Germline loops: CDR1 SGHTA, CDR2 FQGNSA. Here the CDR3 DNA reads TGTGCCAGCAGCCCCCCGATGGGGGATGGCTACACCTTC. Translation: CASSPPMGDGYTF. The full variable domain, in which reference TRBV7-2 and TRBJ1-2 provide the parts outside the CDR3, is GAGVSQSPSNKVTEKGKDVELRCDPISGHTALYWYRQSLGQGLEFLIYFQGNSAPDKSGLPSDRFSAERTGGSVSTLTIQRTQQEDSAVYLCASSPPMGDGYTFGSGTRLTVV.

This clonotype was observed a single time. The CDR3 reads CATSGQDSYEQYF. Here the CDR3 DNA reads TGTGCCACCAGCGGACAGGACTCCTACGAGCAGTACTTC. V and J are TRBV24-1 and TRBJ2-7; 7 bases match TRBD1. Germline CDR1 is KGHDR and CDR2 is SFDVKD. The V segment lost 7 bases and the J segment 0 bases; nucleotides outside the gene matches: 2. The CDR3 covers 13 residues.

Only a few counts were recorded for this clonotype. The chain combines TRBV24-1 with TRBJ2-7; D uncertain. CDR1 is KGHDR and CDR2 is SFDVKD in the germline V gene. This CDR3 comprises 14 residues. Trimming removed 2 bases from V and 0 bases from J, with 7 bases in between. CDR3 DNA: TGTGCCACCAGTGATTATGGACCCTCCTACGAGCAGTACTTC. Translating it yields CATSDYGPSYEQYF.

CDR3 nucleotide sequence: TGTGCCAGCAGCTTAGGGGCCTTGACAGATACGCAGTATTTT. Translated, it gives CASSLGALTDTQYF. The chain couples TRBV11-3 to TRBJ2-3; D not certain. V was clipped by 1 base and J by 3 bases, with 8 bases between them. Germline loops: CDR1 SGHNT, CDR2 YENEEA. This CDR3 is 14 amino acids long. Full variable domain (missing parts from reference TRBV11-3 and TRBJ2-3): EAGVVQSPRYKIIEKKQPVAFWCNPISGHNTLYWYLQNLGQGPELLIRYENEEAVDDSQLPKDRFSAERLKGVDSTLKIQPAELGDSAVYLCASSLGALTDTQYFGPGTRLTVL.

This clonotype occurred many times. The J gene is TRBJ2-5, the V gene TRBV12-3 or TRBV12-4, with 7 bases that match TRBD1. The V gene end was trimmed by 2 bases and the J gene end by 3 bases; junction bases not matched to a gene: 6. The CDR3 length is 15 residues. This chain's CDR3 is CASSLRGLGEETQYF. The CDR3 DNA reads as TGTGCCAGCAGTTTAAGGGGGCTGGGTGAAGAGACCCAGTACTTC.

This clonotype was recorded a few times. The V and J genes are TRBV9 and TRBJ2-7; D gene uncertain. This CDR3 is 14 amino acids long. Germline loops: CDR1 SGDLS, CDR2 YYNGEE. V lost 0 bases and J lost 6, with 13 bases in between. CDR3 amino acids: CASSVAPAPGEQYF. The CDR3 bases are TGTGCCAGCAGCGTAGCCCCAGCCCCCGGCGAGCAGTACTTC.

V gene TRBV19 combines with J gene TRBJ2-2; D gene unclear. This CDR3 spans 14 amino acids. V dropped 6 bases and J dropped 6 bases, with 14 bases sitting between them. From germline, CDR1 is LNHDA and CDR2 SQIVND (reference sequence). CDR3 sequence (DNA): TGTGCCAGTAGACGACCACTTGCCGCCGGGGAGCTGTTTTTT. Its protein is CASRRPLAAGELFF.

This clonotype was seen only a few times. This chain uses TRBV24-1 with TRBJ2-6; no definite D call. The CDR3 has 13 residues. V dropped 9 bases and J dropped 0 bases, with 5 bases sitting between them. Looked up from germline, CDR1 is KGHDR and CDR2 is SFDVKD. CDR3 in DNA: TGTGCCACCCAACACTCTGGGGCCAACGTCCTGACTTTC. This encodes CATQHSGANVLTF.

This clonotype was seen a handful of times. The chain couples TRBV7-3 to TRBJ2-3; 7 positions agree with TRBD2. V was clipped by 2 bases and J by 4 bases; unmatched bases: 6. Germline V lookup: CDR1 SGHTA, CDR2 FQGTGA. This CDR3 spans 15 amino acids. Here the CDR3 DNA reads TGTGCCAGCAGCTTACGCGGGAGAAGGGCAGATACGCAGTATTTT. Translation gives CASSLRGRRADTQYF.

This clonotype was counted a single time. This rearrangement joins TRBV19 to TRBJ2-3; 11 nucleotides align to TRBD2. Trimming cost V 5 bases and J 3 bases; bases outside gene matches: 7. The CDR3 is made up of 16 amino acids. Germline V lookup: CDR1 LNHDA, CDR2 SQIVND (reference sequence). DNA for the CDR3: TGTGCCAGTAGTCGCACTAGCGGGAGAACTACAGATACGCAGTATTTT. Translation: CASSRTSGRTTDTQYF.

This rearrangement joins TRBV5-1 to TRBJ1-5; no clear D. Germline loops: CDR1 SGHRS, CDR2 YFSETQ. The V gene lost 3 bases and the J gene lost 7 bases, with 17 bases spanning the gap. This CDR3 is built from 15 residues. CDR3 bases: TGCGCCAGCAGCTCATCGGATGTCAGCGGCCAGCCCCAGCATTTT. Protein product: CASSSSDVSGQPQHF.

This clonotype was observed a handful of times. This chain connects TRBV7-2 to TRBJ1-1; D gene ambiguous. Germline CDR1 reads SGHTA; CDR2 reads FQGNSA. The CDR3 contains 14 residues. V was trimmed by 5 bases and J by 4 bases, leaving 14 bases between them. CDR3 nucleotide sequence: TGTGCCAGCAGCCTAAGAAATAGGGCCACTGAAGCTTTCTTT. Its protein is CASSLRNRATEAFF.

The V call is TRBV12-3 or TRBV12-4, the J call TRBJ2-7, with 8 bases lining up with TRBD2. The CDR3 covers 15 residues. V trimming: 8 bases; J trimming: 4 bases; junction bases outside the gene matches: 13. The CDR3 loop reads CASGGRWGGGYEQYF. In nucleotides, the CDR3 is TGTGCCAGCGGCGGGAGGTGGGGGGGAGGATACGAGCAGTACTTC.

The CDR3 DNA is TGCGCCAGCAGCTTGAGGAGCGGGGGCGACTCCTACAATGAGCAGTTCTTC. Amino acids: CASSLRSGGDSYNEQFF. This chain connects TRBV5-1 to TRBJ2-1, with 8 bases fitting TRBD2. There are 17 residues in the CDR3. V shed 1 base, J shed 0 bases, and the junction held 6 bases outside the gene matches. The germline V gene has CDR1 SGHRS and CDR2 YFSETQ. The whole variable domain, remainder taken from reference TRBV5-1 and TRBJ2-1, is KAGVTQTPRYLIKTRGQQVTLSCSPISGHRSVSWYQQTPGQGLQFLFEYFSETQRNKGNFPGRFSGRQFSNSRSEMNVSTLELGDSALYLCASSLRSGGDSYNEQFFGPGTRLTVL.

V gene TRBV5-6 combines with J gene TRBJ1-1; 9 bases align to TRBD1. In germline, CDR1 is SGHDT, CDR2 YYEEEE. V lost 2 bases and J lost 10; bases outside the gene matches: 12. This CDR3 is built from 15 residues. The CDR3 nucleotides read TGTGCCAGCAGCTTTTCCGGGACAGGGATAGGAGGAGCTTTCTTT. This codes for CASSFSGTGIGGAFF.

The chain links TRBV6-1 to TRBJ2-1; TRBD1 matches at 9 bases. V trimming: 5 bases; J trimming: 5 bases; junction bases outside the gene matches: 7. CDR3 length: 15 residues. Germline lookup yields CDR1 MNHNS and CDR2 SASEGT. This CDR3 is CASSRGTGSHNEQFF. The DNA of the CDR3 is TGTGCCAGCAGTCGCGGGACAGGGTCACACAATGAGCAGTTCTTC.

This chain links TRBV18 with TRBJ2-1, with D perhaps TRBD2 (5 bases). V lost 3 bases and J lost 3, with 12 bases in between. Looked up from germline, CDR1 is KGHSH and CDR2 is LQKENI. This CDR3 spans 15 amino acids. CDR3 amino acids: CASSPDLPIYNEQFF. The CDR3 DNA is TGTGCCAGCTCACCGGACTTACCTATCTACAATGAGCAGTTCTTC.

CDR3 residues: CASGVSTEAFF. CDR3 DNA: TGTGCGAGTGGCGTGAGTACTGAAGCTTTCTTT. The chain combines TRBV12-3 or TRBV12-4 with TRBJ1-1; no reliable D call. The length of the CDR3 is 11 residues.

CDR3 sequence (DNA): TGTGCCACCAGTGATCCCAGGACAGGGGGCTACGAGCAGTACTTC. Amino acids: CATSDPRTGGYEQYF. The chain links TRBV24-1 to TRBJ2-7; 10 bases match TRBD1. Unmatched junction bases numbered 4, after V lost 3 bases and J lost 3 bases. This CDR3 is 15 amino acids long. Germline V lookup: CDR1 KGHDR, CDR2 SFDVKD.

This clonotype was counted ten times or more. J is TRBJ1-1 and V is TRBV18, with D perhaps matching TRBD1 (5 bases). Per the germline V gene, CDR1 is KGHSH and CDR2 is LQKENI. V gave up 6 bases and J gave up 9 bases, with 17 bases separating them. The CDR3 covers 13 residues. The CDR3 loop reads CASSFQSGPKAFF. The CDR3 DNA reads TGTGCCAGCTCCTTCCAATCAGGGCCAAAAGCTTTCTTT.

This clonotype was found a few times. J is TRBJ1-2 and V is TRBV12-3 or TRBV12-4; TRBD1 matches 8 bases. The CDR3 sequence is 13 residues long. V dropped 9 bases and J dropped 0; count of bases not matched to a gene: 3. As DNA, the CDR3 is TGTGCCAGTCGACAGGGGCCTAACTATGGCTACACCTTC. Residues: CASRQGPNYGYTF.

There are a few counts of this clonotype. This chain links TRBV20-1 with TRBJ2-7; TRBD2 matches 10 bases. The CDR3 spans 13 residues. The germline V gene encodes CDR1 DFQATT and CDR2 SNEGSKA (reference sequence). V gave up 2 bases and J gave up 6 bases; unmatched junction bases: 4. In DNA form, the CDR3 reads TGCAGTGCTAGACCCAGCGGGAGGGCCGAGCAGTACTTC. Translation gives CSARPSGRAEQYF.

This chain uses TRBV6-5 with TRBJ2-1; 7 bases agree with TRBD2. This CDR3 has 15 amino acids. V lost 0 bases and J lost 6; bases outside the gene matches: 5. CDR1 is MNHEY and CDR2 is SVGAGI in the germline V gene. The CDR3 DNA reads as TGTGCCAGCAGTTACTCTGGCGGGAGTATCAATGAGCAGTTCTTC. Its translation: CASSYSGGSINEQFF.

The V and J genes are TRBV7-3 and TRBJ1-2; the D gene is possibly TRBD1 (6 bases). The CDR3 runs to 13 residues. V was cut by 1 base and J by 7 bases, with 10 bases left in between. The germline V gene encodes CDR1 SGHTA and CDR2 FQGTGA. CDR3 protein: CASSLNGGLGYTF. The CDR3 bases are TGTGCCAGCAGCTTAAACGGGGGCCTTGGCTACACCTTC.

Written as DNA, the CDR3 is TGTGCCAGCAGCTTAATGGGGGATGCTGAAGCTTTCTTT. The encoded protein is CASSLMGDAEAFF. The rearrangement uses TRBV7-9 and TRBJ1-1; D possibly corresponds to TRBD1 (5 bases). V gave up 2 bases and J gave up 6 bases, with 10 bases separating them. This CDR3 has 13 amino acids. Germline CDR1 and CDR2: SEHNR and FQNEAQ (reference sequence).